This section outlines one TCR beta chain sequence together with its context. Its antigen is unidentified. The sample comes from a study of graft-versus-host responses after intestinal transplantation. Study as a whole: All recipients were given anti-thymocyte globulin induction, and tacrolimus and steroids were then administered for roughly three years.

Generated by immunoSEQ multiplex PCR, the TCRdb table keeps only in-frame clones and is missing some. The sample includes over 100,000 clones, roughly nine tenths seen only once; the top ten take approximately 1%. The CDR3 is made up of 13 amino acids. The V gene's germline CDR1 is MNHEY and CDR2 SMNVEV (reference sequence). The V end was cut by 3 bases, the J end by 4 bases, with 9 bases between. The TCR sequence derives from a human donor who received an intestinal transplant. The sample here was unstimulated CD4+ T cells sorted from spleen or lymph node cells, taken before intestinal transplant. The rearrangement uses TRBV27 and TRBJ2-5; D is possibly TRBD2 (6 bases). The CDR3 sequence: CASSFRRGETQYF. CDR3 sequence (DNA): TGTGCCAGCAGTTTTAGGCGGGGAGAGACCCAGTACTTC.